The sequence of this TCR beta chain was determined in a study of shared clonotypes between healthy human individuals. Study context: CD4 naive cells filled three plates per donor, CD4 memory three, CD8 naive two and CD8 memory one.

Germline CDR1 is SQVTM and CDR2 is ANQGSEA. CDR3 length: 14 residues. V was pared by 3 bases and J by 1 base, with 11 bases between. Assay: immunoSEQ multiplex PCR; the TCRdb copy retains only in-frame clones and omits some. The sample lists about 1.5 million clones; roughly 98% were seen once. To note about this clone: The sample holds other DNA sequences that translate to the same CDR3.

The chain recombines TRBV29-1 with TRBJ2-3, with D possibly TRBD1 on 5 matching bases. The sequencing input was naive CD4+ T cells sorted from blood. Documented subset: CD45RA+ positively selected. The receptor's source is a man aged 30-40 years in good health. CDR3 nucleotides: TGCAGCGTTGATGGGCAGGGCGGCACAGATACGCAGTATTTT. This translates into CSVDGQGGTDTQYF.